Below, 5 T cell receptor beta chains from the same sample are listed, as sequenced in a study of cytomegalovirus exposure and HLA in healthy donors. TCRdb's copy holds only in-frame clones and misses some; the assay was immunoSEQ multiplex PCR. The sample consists of roughly 260,000 clones, more than 75% of them appearing once. Material: PBMCs. The receptor set was obtained from a man between 18 and 35 years old in good health and CMV-seronegative.

The chain employs TRBV4-2 and TRBJ1-1; weak D call: TRBD1 (5 bases). Per germline, CDR1 LGHNA and CDR2 YNFKEQ. The CDR3 extends over 16 amino acids. V was cut by 0 bases and J by 1 base, with 12 bases left in between. The CDR3 protein is CASSQEQGLTNTEAFF. DNA of the CDR3: TGTGCCAGCAGCCAAGAGCAGGGACTTACGAACACTGAAGCTTTCTTT.

The V call is TRBV28, the J call TRBJ2-5; D not resolved. This CDR3 is 13 amino acids long. Trimming stripped 8 bases from V and 1 base from J, with 11 bases between. Germline assignment: CDR1 MDHEN and CDR2 SYDVKM. CDR3 loop: CASLTPGQETQYF. DNA for the CDR3: TGTGCCAGCCTCACTCCGGGCCAAGAGACCCAGTACTTC.

The chain links TRBV4-1 to TRBJ2-7; 9 bases agree with TRBD1. The CDR3 has 13 amino acids. Germline V CDR1 and CDR2: MGHRA, YSYEKL. V shed 5 bases and J 6 bases; nucleotides not matched to a gene: 5. The CDR3 is CASSGQGSSEQYF. The CDR3 bases are TGCGCCAGCAGCGGACAGGGGAGTAGCGAGCAGTACTTC.

Details on this clone: In the same sample, other DNA sequences code for this CDR3. The chain employs TRBV27 and TRBJ2-7; possibly TRBD2 for D (6 bases). Germline CDR1 reads MNHEY; CDR2 reads SMNVEV (reference sequence). V was clipped by 8 bases and J by 3 bases, with 8 bases between them. The CDR3 is made up of 11 amino acids. Here the CDR3 reads CASGRGYEQYF. Written as DNA, the CDR3 is TGTGCCAGCGGGCGGGGCTACGAGCAGTACTTC.

This chain connects TRBV5-1 to TRBJ1-4; weak D call: TRBD1 (6 bases). The CDR3 is 14 residues long. CDR1 and CDR2 from the germline V gene are SGHRS and YFSETQ. Trimming took 4 bases from V and 5 from J, leaving 12 bases between them. This CDR3 reads CASSTTGGNEKLFF. DNA of the CDR3: TGCGCCAGCAGCACGACAGGCGGAAATGAAAAACTGTTTTTT.